Listed below are T cell receptor beta chains from one sample, sequenced in a study of blood T cell repertoires in COVID-19. Method: immunoSEQ multiplex PCR; TCRdb's copy keeps in-frame clones and lacks some. The sample lists roughly 350,000 clones; approximately 88% were seen once. Material for sequencing was peripheral blood. Receptor source: a woman in her forties or fifties with active or convalescent COVID-19. Both conserved end residues are part of each CDR3. Fields, in order: J gene, clone size, V gene, D gene, CDR3 protein, CDR3 DNA. D genes are given only for firm matches. Size is stated for part of the rows, as once, few or many counts, or as a class when the clone is expanded.

>TRBJ2-7|-|TRBV6-5|-
CASSYSSEQYF
TGTGCCAGCAGTTACTCTAGCGAGCAGTACTTC
>TRBJ1-2|-|TRBV7-2|-
CASSFGSPGSGYTF
TGTGCCAGCAGCTTCGGTTCTCCGGGAAGTGGCTACACCTTC
>TRBJ1-1|-|TRBV29-1|-
CSVLDTSNTEAFF
TGCAGCGTTCTTGACACATCCAACACTGAAGCTTTCTTT
>TRBJ2-7|-|TRBV2|-
CASSGQVSYEQYF
TGTGCCAGCAGTGGGCAGGTCTCCTACGAGCAGTACTTC
>TRBJ1-2|-|TRBV29-1|TRBD1
CSSRTGGRDGYTF
TGCAGCTCACGGACAGGGGGCAGGGATGGCTACACCTTC
>TRBJ1-5|-|TRBV27|TRBD1
CASSSTGTGYQPQHF
TGTGCCAGCAGTTCTACCGGGACAGGGTATCAGCCCCAGCATTTT
>TRBJ2-2|-|TRBV7-3|TRBD2
CASSSTSANTGELFF
TGTGCCAGCAGCTCGACTAGCGCGAACACCGGGGAGCTGTTTTTT
>TRBJ1-6|few|TRBV14|TRBD1
CASSRDRGQGPLHF
TGTGCCAGCAGCCGGGACAGGGGGCAGGGACCCCTCCACTTT
>TRBJ1-2|-|TRBV30|-
CAWSIGGYGYTF
TGTGCCTGGAGTATCGGGGGCTATGGCTACACCTTC
>TRBJ1-5|-|TRBV19|-
CASSPGERQPQHF
TGTGCCAGTAGTCCTGGCGAGCGACAGCCCCAGCATTTT
>TRBJ2-2|-|TRBV27|-
CASSFRLRQAATGELFF
TGTGCCAGCAGTTTCAGATTGCGCCAGGCTGCCACCGGGGAGCTGTTTTTT
>TRBJ2-1|-|TRBV9|-
CASSELNNEQFF
TGTGCCAGCAGCGAACTAAACAATGAGCAGTTCTTC
>TRBJ1-1|-|TRBV5-5|TRBD1
CASSLGGQGRNTEAFF
TGTGCCAGCAGCCTGGGGGGACAGGGGAGGAACACTGAAGCTTTCTTT
>TRBJ1-5|once|TRBV7-2|TRBD1
CASSLGGQHNQPQHF
TGTGCCAGCAGCTTAGGGGGACAGCACAATCAGCCCCAGCATTTT
>TRBJ2-7|-|TRBV10-3|TRBD2
CAIFAGDSYEQYF
TGTGCCATCTTCGCGGGGGACTCCTACGAGCAGTACTTC
>TRBJ2-1|-|TRBV3-1/TRBV3-2|TRBD2
CASSQAGGGYHDNEQFF
TGTGCCAGCAGTCAAGCGGGGGGGGGCTACCACGACAATGAGCAGTTCTTC
>TRBJ1-2|-|TRBV12-3/TRBV12-4|-
CASSFLENYGYTF
-
>TRBJ2-3|-|TRBV6-5|TRBD2
CASSYGAGGTDTQYF
TGTGCCAGCAGTTACGGTGCGGGAGGAACGGATACGCAGTATTTT
>TRBJ2-7|-|TRBV30|-
CAWSPGYSYEQYF
TGTGCCTGGAGTCCCGGGTACTCCTACGAGCAGTACTTC
>TRBJ2-2|-|TRBV7-2|-
CASVPPAVAFGGELFF
TGTGCCAGCGTCCCCCCGGCGGTAGCTTTTGGCGGGGAGCTGTTTTTT
>TRBJ1-6|-|TRBV6-5|TRBD1
CASSQTGYNSPLHF
TGTGCCAGCAGCCAGACAGGGTATAATTCACCCCTCCACTTT
>TRBJ2-1|-|TRBV9|TRBD2
CASSVSASGGTYNEQFF
TGTGCCAGCAGCGTATCGGCTAGCGGGGGGACCTACAATGAGCAGTTCTTC
>TRBJ2-2|-|TRBV27|TRBD2
CASTASGRGWSGELFF
TGTGCCAGCACGGCTAGCGGGAGGGGTTGGTCCGGGGAGCTGTTTTTT
>TRBJ2-4|-|TRBV25-1|TRBD2
CASSARSGGAGAKNIQYF
TGTGCCAGCAGTGCGCGGAGCGGGGGGGCCGGTGCCAAAAACATTCAGTACTTC
>TRBJ2-7|-|TRBV5-8|-
CASSLGSGTSYEQYF
TGTGCCAGCAGCTTGGGATCAGGCACCTCCTACGAGCAGTACTTC
>TRBJ2-1|-|TRBV4-1|TRBD2
CASSQGLAQGEQFF
TGCGCCAGCAGCCAGGGACTAGCGCAAGGCGAGCAGTTCTTC
>TRBJ2-7|-|TRBV24-1|-
CATSPLYAMTDNYYEQYF
TGTGCCACCAGTCCCCTTTATGCCATGACAGACAATTACTACGAGCAGTACTTC
>TRBJ1-1|-|TRBV18|-
CASSPPQSRVEAFF
TGTGCCAGCTCACCACCGCAATCCAGGGTAGAAGCTTTCTTT
>TRBJ2-7|-|TRBV18|-
CASSPGVGASYEQYF
TGTGCCAGCTCACCTGGGGTAGGGGCTTCCTACGAGCAGTACTTC
>TRBJ1-6|-|TRBV6-2/TRBV6-3|-
CASSYGGDNSPLHF
TGTGCCAGCAGTTACGGGGGGGATAATTCACCCCTCCACTTT
>TRBJ1-1|-|TRBV25-1|-
CASTIGAGANTEAFF
TGTGCCAGCACCATAGGGGCAGGGGCCAACACTGAAGCTTTCTTT
>TRBJ1-2|-|TRBV10-3|TRBD1
CATAGTGATNYGYTF
TGTGCCACGGCTGGGACAGGAGCTACTAACTATGGCTACACCTTC
>TRBJ2-7|-|TRBV19|TRBD2
CASSMGGRASYEQYF
TGTGCCAGTAGTATGGGCGGGAGGGCCTCCTACGAGCAGTACTTC
>TRBJ1-1|-|TRBV5-1|-
CASSPGRGGLAEAFF
TGCGCCAGCAGCCCTGGTAGGGGGGGGTTGGCTGAAGCTTTCTTT
>TRBJ1-5|-|TRBV19|TRBD1
CASSTDRGSNQPQHF
TGTGCCAGTTCCACGGACAGGGGTAGCAATCAGCCCCAGCATTTT
>TRBJ2-7|-|TRBV4-3|-
CASSQEGRGDNEQYF
TGCGCCAGCAGCCAAGAAGGCAGGGGTGACAACGAGCAGTACTTC
>TRBJ2-1|-|TRBV24-1|TRBD2
CATSDPGLAGGSSYNEQFF
TGTGCCACCAGTGATCCGGGACTAGCGGGAGGAAGCTCCTACAATGAGCAGTTCTTC
>TRBJ1-3|-|TRBV4-2|-
CASSQDDSSGNTIYF
TGTGCCAGCAGCCAAGATGACAGCTCTGGAAACACCATATATTTT
>TRBJ1-2|-|TRBV12-3/TRBV12-4|-
CASSPDRFYGYTF
TGTGCCAGCAGTCCAGACAGGTTCTATGGCTACACCTTC
>TRBJ1-2|-|TRBV7-8|TRBD1
CASSLKQGGWGYTF
TGTGCCAGCAGCTTAAAACAGGGGGGATGGGGCTACACCTTC
>TRBJ1-4|-|TRBV19|-
CASSITNEKLFF
TGTGCCAGTAGTATCACAAACGAAAAACTGTTTTTT
>TRBJ2-4|-|TRBV3-1/TRBV3-2|TRBD1
CASSQAPGQRIAKNIQYF
TGTGCCAGCAGCCAAGCCCCGGGACAGAGAATAGCCAAAAACATTCAGTACTTC
>TRBJ2-7|-|TRBV4-3|TRBD2
CASSQELSGTSYEQYF
TGCGCCAGCAGCCAAGAGTTAAGCGGGACCTCCTACGAGCAGTACTTC
>TRBJ2-1|-|TRBV30|-
CAWSVNNEQFF
TGTGCCTGGAGTGTTAACAATGAGCAGTTCTTC
>TRBJ2-6|-|TRBV25-1|TRBD1
CASSELGQGTSGANVLTF
TGTGCCAGCAGTGAGTTGGGACAGGGGACCTCTGGGGCCAACGTCCTGACTTTC
>TRBJ1-1|-|TRBV18|TRBD1
CASSHGDRGSMNTEAFF
TGTGCCAGCTCACATGGGGACAGGGGCTCCATGAACACTGAAGCTTTCTTT
>TRBJ1-3|-|TRBV5-1|-
CASSGSGNTIYF
TGCGCCAGCTCCGGCTCTGGAAACACCATATATTTT
>TRBJ1-4|few|TRBV30|-
CAWSGGYEKLFF
TGTGCCTGGAGTGGCGGCTATGAAAAACTGTTTTTT
>TRBJ1-5|-|TRBV19|-
CASSIGTAYSNQPQHF
TGTGCCAGTAGTATAGGGACAGCATATAGCAATCAGCCCCAGCATTTT
>TRBJ2-1|few|TRBV29-1|-
CSSTGWTYNEQFF
TGCAGCAGTACAGGGTGGACCTACAATGAGCAGTTCTTC
>TRBJ1-6|-|TRBV12-2|-
CALKEGKWNSPLHF
TGTGCACTAAAGGAGGGTAAGTGGAATTCACCCCTCCACTTT
>TRBJ2-7|-|TRBV11-2|-
CASRDRQSYEQYF
TGTGCCAGCAGAGACCGACAGAGCTACGAGCAGTACTTC
>TRBJ2-3|-|TRBV10-3|TRBD1
CAISGSTGSTDTQYF
TGTGCCATCAGTGGGTCGACAGGGAGCACAGATACGCAGTATTTT
>TRBJ1-3|few|TRBV5-1|TRBD1
CASSGDRAGNTIYF
TGCGCCAGCAGCGGCGACAGGGCTGGAAACACCATATATTTT
>TRBJ1-2|-|TRBV30|-
CAWSAGGARYGYTF
TGTGCCTGGAGTGCGGGGGGGGCGCGGTATGGCTACACCTTC
>TRBJ1-2|once|TRBV28|-
CASSLENYGYTF
TGTGCCAGCAGTTTAGAGAACTATGGCTACACCTTC
>TRBJ2-1|-|TRBV4-1|TRBD2
CASSQEGGGARNEQFF
TGCGCCAGCAGCCAAGAGGGCGGGGGGGCAAGGAATGAGCAGTTCTTC
>TRBJ2-7|-|TRBV7-9|-
CASTSLFEQYF
TGTGCCAGCACCTCCCTGTTCGAGCAGTACTTC
>TRBJ2-1|-|TRBV2|-
CASSEARLYNEQFF
TGTGCCAGCAGTGAAGCGCGTCTATACAATGAGCAGTTCTTC